This T cell receptor (beta chain) was recovered during a study of vaccination and CD4 T cells after COVID-19. Study overall: The authors exposed cells to overlapping spike peptides derived from SARS-CoV-2, HCoV-NL63, HCoV-OC43 and HCoV-229E. Findings and limits, study-wide: The authors identified 304 of 307 vaccine-specific clones in convalescent patients as spike mono-reactive.

This clonotype has more than one count but fewer than ten. What it binds is unknown. CDR1 DFQATT and CDR2 SNEGSKA come from the germline V gene (reference sequence). The ends were cut back, 0 bases at V and 8 bases at J, with 11 bases in the middle. The CDR3 covers 14 residues. Cultured CD4+ T cell DNA was sequenced using the Oncomine TCR Beta short-read assay. In this case, cultured CD4+ T cells provided the extracted genomic DNA. MiXCR, applied by TCRdb to the PCR reads, yields one record per CDR3 protein. Among roughly 10,000 distinct CDR3 sequences listed, around 37% were seen once. Treatment specified: roughly 10-day PBMC culture with coronavirus spike peptide pools or control peptides (ViraFEST assay). Collection of the unexposed donor's CD4+ T cells took place before the COVID-19 pandemic (2011-2018). ViraFEST used peptide pools to expand antigen-specific T cells and subsequently sequenced their TCRs. Half-medium replacement with fresh IL-2 medium took place on days 3 and 7.

This clonotype originated in a human donor in good health. The sequenced sample consisted of CD4+ T cells from blood, cultured in vitro. The V and J genes are TRBV20-1 and TRBJ1-6, with D possibly being TRBD1 (6 bases). CDR3: CSARDNRADSPLHF. The CDR3 DNA reads TGCAGTGCTAGAGATAACAGGGCGGATTCACCCCTCCACTTT.